This record looks at one TCR beta chain sequence and its context. Its antigen is not known. Other DNA sequences from this sample encode an identical CDR3 as well. The data derive from a study of shared clonotypes between healthy human individuals. Study-level results: The naive CD4 repertoires of a few donors were compared, and roughly 5.1% of clonotypes were shared. Clonotype sharing levels among donors were expected to vary with sequencing depth. Naive subsets generally had larger estimated richness than memory subsets. Non-shared clonotypes were found to have lower generation probabilities than the clonotypes that were shared by all four of the sorted-subset donors.

Profiling relied on immunoSEQ multiplex PCR, and the TCRdb table lists in-frame clones only, not all of them. In the table there are millions of clones, approximately 94% of which are singletons. Sequencing was carried out using naive CD4+ T cells sorted from blood. This sample's subset: CD45RA+ positively selected. This sequence originates from a man aged 18-30 years in good health.

CDR3 sequence reads: CAWSSGANVLTF. DNA for the CDR3: TGTGCCTGGAGCTCTGGGGCCAACGTCCTGACTTTC. The chain recombines TRBV30 with TRBJ2-6; D remains ambiguous. V was shortened by 3 bases and J by 0 bases, with 0 bases between the two germline ends. This CDR3 is built from 12 residues. The germline V gene has CDR1 GTSNPN and CDR2 SVGIG (reference sequence).